Following are 5 T cell receptor beta chains from one sample sequenced in a study of beta chain features in type 1 diabetes. Of the isolated RNA, all was reverse transcribed, and so the sequenced material was expressed TCRB transcripts. Sequencing was performed with immunoSEQ multiplex PCR; in TCRdb, only in-frame clones are kept and a portion is missing. The table records 390,000 or so clones, around 14% of them present only once. Sequenced input: naive CD4+ T cells from blood. Receptor source: a man between 25 and 39 years old in good health.

This clone was seen once. This chain links TRBV19 with TRBJ1-2, with D perhaps matching TRBD1 (5 bases). The CDR3 is 12 amino acids. V lost 5 bases and J 10 bases, leaving 14 bases between the germline ends. CDR1 and CDR2 (germline): LNHDA, SQIVND (reference sequence). The CDR3, as DNA: TGTGCCAGTAGTGCCAGACAGATTGACTACACCTTC. Protein product: CASSARQIDYTF.

This clone was counted between two and nine times. The chain has TRBV9 and TRBJ2-3; D remains ambiguous. Looked up from germline, CDR1 is SGDLS and CDR2 is YYNGEE. This CDR3 comprises 16 residues. Trimming stripped 0 bases from V and 0 bases from J, with 11 bases between. The CDR3 loop reads CASSVDPRPSTDTQYF. The CDR3 DNA sequence: TGTGCCAGCAGCGTAGATCCCAGGCCTAGCACAGATACGCAGTATTTT.

V usage is TRBV7-8 and J usage is TRBJ2-5; weak D call: TRBD2 (6 bases). V lost 5 bases and J lost 5, with 18 bases in between. The germline gives CDR1 SGHVS, CDR2 FQNEAQ. This CDR3 has 15 residues. The CDR3 sequence: CASSPRHGGPETQYF. Written as DNA, the CDR3 is TGTGCCAGCAGCCCACGGCACGGAGGGCCTGAGACCCAGTACTTC. Full variable domain (remainder filled in from reference TRBV7-8 and TRBJ2-5): GAGVSQSPRYKVAKRGQDVALRCDPISGHVSLFWYQQALGQGPEFLTYFQNEAQLDKSGLPSDRFFAERPEGSVSTLKIQRTQQEDSAVYLCASSPRHGGPETQYFGPGTRLLVL.

This clone was detected a few times. The chain uses TRBV4-1 and TRBJ1-2; D might be TRBD1 (5 bases). The CDR3 loop spans 16 amino acids. Germline V lookup: CDR1 MGHRA, CDR2 YSYEKL. V was clipped by 5 bases and J by 2 bases, with 18 bases between them. CDR3 in DNA: TGCGCCAGCAGCAGATTACAGGACGGGTTCAACTATGGCTACACCTTC. Translating gives CASSRLQDGFNYGYTF.

This chain joins TRBV5-4 and TRBJ1-2; TRBD1 aligns across 7 bases. The CDR3 totals 15 residues. V was pared by 2 bases and J by 2 bases, with 6 bases of the junction left unmatched. Germline lookup yields CDR1 SGHNT and CDR2 YYREEE (reference sequence). The CDR3: CASSLQGPANYGYTF. The DNA of the CDR3 is TGTGCCAGCAGCTTACAGGGGCCAGCCAACTATGGCTACACCTTC.